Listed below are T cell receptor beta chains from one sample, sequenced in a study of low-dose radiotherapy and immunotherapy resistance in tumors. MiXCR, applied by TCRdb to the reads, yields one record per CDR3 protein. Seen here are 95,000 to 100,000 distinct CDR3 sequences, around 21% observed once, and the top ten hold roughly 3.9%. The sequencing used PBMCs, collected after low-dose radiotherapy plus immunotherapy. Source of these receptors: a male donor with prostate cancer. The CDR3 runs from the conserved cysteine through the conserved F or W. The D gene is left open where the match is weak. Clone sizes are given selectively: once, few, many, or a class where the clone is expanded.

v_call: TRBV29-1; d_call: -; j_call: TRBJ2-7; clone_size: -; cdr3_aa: CSVFGPYYEQYF; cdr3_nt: TGCAGCGTTTTTGGCCCTTACTACGAGCAGTACTTC
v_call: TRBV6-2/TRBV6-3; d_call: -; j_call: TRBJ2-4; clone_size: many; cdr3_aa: CASSYAEGGDIQYF; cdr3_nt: TGTGCCAGCAGTTACGCCGAAGGAGGGGACATTCAGTACTTC
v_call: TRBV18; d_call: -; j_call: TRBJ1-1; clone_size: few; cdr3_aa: CASSPETGNTEAFF; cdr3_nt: TGTGCCAGCTCCCCTGAGACGGGGAACACTGAAGCTTTCTTT
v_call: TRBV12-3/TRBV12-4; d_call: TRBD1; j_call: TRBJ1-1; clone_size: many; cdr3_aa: CASSFRTGGKPEAFF; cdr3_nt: TGTGCCAGCAGTTTTCGGACAGGGGGTAAGCCTGAAGCTTTCTTT
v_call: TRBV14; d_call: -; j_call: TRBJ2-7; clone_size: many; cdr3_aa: CASRRQCTYEQYF; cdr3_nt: TGTGCCAGCAGACGACAGTGCACCTACGAGCAGTACTTC
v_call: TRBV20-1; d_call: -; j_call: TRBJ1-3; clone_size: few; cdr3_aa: CSARDSQDGGNTIYF; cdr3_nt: TGCAGTGCTAGAGATTCACAGGACGGGGGAAACACCATATATTTT
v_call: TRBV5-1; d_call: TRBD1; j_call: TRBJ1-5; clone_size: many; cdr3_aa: CASSLDRGSGQPQQF; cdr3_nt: TGCGCCAGCAGCTTGGACAGGGGGTCGGGTCAGCCCCAGCAATTT
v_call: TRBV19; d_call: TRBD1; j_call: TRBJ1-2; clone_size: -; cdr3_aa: CASSTPDRRGYTF; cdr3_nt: TGTGCCAGTAGTACCCCGGACAGGCGCGGCTACACCTTC
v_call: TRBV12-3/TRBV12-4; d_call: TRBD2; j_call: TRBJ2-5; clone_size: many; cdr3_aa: CASRRAGGRETQYF; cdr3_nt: TGTGCCAGCAGGCGTGCGGGGGGCCGGGAGACCCAGTACTTC
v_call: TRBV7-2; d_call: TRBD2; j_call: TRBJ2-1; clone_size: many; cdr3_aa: CASNQAGTYNEQFF; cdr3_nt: TGTGCCAGCAACCAAGCGGGGACCTACAATGAGCAGTTCTTC
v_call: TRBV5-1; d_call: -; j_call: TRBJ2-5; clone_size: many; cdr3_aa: CASSFGGSETQYF; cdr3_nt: TGCGCCAGCAGCTTCGGGGGTTCAGAGACCCAGTACTTC
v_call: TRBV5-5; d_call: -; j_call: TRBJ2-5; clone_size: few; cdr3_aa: CASSRLGGEQETQYF; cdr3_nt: TGTGCCAGCAGCCGGCTGGGGGGAGAACAAGAGACCCAGTACTTC
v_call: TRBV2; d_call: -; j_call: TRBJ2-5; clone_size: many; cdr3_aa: CASSGMEDLRTQYF; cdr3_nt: TGTGCCAGCAGTGGCATGGAGGATTTGAGGACCCAGTACTTC
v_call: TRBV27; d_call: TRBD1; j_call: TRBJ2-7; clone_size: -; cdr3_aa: CASSFRTGDEQYF; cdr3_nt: TGTGCCAGCAGTTTTCGGACAGGGGACGAGCAGTACTTC
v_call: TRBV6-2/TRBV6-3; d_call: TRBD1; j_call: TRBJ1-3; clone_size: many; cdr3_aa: CASSYRQGSGNTIYF; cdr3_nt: TGTGCCAGCAGTTATCGACAGGGCTCTGGAAACACCATATATTTT
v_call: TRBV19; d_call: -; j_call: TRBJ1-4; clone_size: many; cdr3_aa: CASMGATTNEKLFF; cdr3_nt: TGTGCCAGTATGGGGGCTACAACTAATGAAAAACTGTTTTTT
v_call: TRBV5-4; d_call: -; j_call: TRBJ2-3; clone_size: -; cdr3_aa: CASSLDTPSGTDTQYF; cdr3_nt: TGTGCCAGCAGCTTGGATACGCCGTCGGGCACAGATACGCAGTATTTT
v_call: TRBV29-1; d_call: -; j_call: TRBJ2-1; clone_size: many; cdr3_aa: CSAAPEYNEQFF; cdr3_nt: TGCAGCGCCGCACCCGAATACAATGAGCAGTTCTTC
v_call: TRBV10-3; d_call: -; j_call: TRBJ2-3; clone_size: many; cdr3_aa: CAISAPSTDTQYF; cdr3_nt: TGTGCCATCAGTGCCCCTAGCACAGATACGCAGTATTTT
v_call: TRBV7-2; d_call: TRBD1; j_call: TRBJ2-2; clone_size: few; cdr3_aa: CASSLVPGGLNTGELFF; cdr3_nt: TGTGCCAGCAGCTTAGTTCCAGGGGGCCTCAACACCGGGGAGCTGTTTTTT